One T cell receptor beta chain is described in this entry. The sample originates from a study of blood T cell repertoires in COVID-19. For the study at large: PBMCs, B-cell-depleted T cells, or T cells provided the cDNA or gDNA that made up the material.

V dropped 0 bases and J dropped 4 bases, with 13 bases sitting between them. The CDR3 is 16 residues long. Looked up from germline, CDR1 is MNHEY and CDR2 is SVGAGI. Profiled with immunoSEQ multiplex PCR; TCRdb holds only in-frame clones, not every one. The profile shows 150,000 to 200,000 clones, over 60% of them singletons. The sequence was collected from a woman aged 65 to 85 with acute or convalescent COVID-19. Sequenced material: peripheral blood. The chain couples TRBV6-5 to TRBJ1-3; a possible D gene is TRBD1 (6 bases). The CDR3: CASSYSFQGSGNTIYF. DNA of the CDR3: TGTGCCAGCAGTTACTCCTTCCAGGGGAGCGGAAACACCATATATTTT.